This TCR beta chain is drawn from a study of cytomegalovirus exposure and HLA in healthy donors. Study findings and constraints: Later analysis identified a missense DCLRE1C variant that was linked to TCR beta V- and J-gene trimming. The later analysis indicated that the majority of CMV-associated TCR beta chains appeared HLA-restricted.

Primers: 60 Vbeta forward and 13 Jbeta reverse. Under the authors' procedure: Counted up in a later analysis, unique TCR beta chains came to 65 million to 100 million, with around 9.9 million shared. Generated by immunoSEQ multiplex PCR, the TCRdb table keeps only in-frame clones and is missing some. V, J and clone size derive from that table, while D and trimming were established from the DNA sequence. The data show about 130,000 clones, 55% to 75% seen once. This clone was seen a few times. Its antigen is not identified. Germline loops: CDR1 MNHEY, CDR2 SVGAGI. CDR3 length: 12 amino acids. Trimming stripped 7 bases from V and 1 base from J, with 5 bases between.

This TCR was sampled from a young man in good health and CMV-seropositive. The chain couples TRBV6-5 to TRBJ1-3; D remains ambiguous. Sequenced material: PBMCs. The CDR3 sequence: CASTQSGNTIYF. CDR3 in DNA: TGTGCCAGCACCCAATCTGGAAACACCATATATTTT.